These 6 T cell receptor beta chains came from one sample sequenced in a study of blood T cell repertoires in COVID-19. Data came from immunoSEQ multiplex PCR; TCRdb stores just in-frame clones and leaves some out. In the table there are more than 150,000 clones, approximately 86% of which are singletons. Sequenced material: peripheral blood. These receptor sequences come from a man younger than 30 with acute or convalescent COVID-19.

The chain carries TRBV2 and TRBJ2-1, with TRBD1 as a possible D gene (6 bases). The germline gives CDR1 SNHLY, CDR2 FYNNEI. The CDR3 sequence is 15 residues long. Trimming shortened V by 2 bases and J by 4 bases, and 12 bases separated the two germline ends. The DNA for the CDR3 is TGTGCCAGCAGTGAATTGACAGGACCATACAATGAGCAGTTCTTC. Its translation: CASSELTGPYNEQFF.

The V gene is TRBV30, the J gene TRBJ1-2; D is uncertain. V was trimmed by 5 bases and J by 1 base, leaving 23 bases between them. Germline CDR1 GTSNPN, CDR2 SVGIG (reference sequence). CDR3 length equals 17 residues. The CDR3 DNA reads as TGTGCCTGGTATACTCGAGACGTCAGTCGGGTTAACTATGGCTACACCTTC. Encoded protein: CAWYTRDVSRVNYGYTF. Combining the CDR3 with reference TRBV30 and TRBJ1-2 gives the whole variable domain SQTIHQWPATLVQPVGSPLSLECTVEGTSNPNLYWYRQAAGRGLQLLFYSVGIGQISSEVPQNLSASRPQDRQFILSSKKLLLSDSGFYLCAWYTRDVSRVNYGYTFGSGTRLTVV.

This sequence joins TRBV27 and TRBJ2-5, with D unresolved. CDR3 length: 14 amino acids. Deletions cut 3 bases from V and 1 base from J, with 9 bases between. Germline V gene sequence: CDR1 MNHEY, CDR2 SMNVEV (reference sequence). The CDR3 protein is CASSLGSLQETQYF. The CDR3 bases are TGTGCCAGCAGTTTGGGCAGTCTCCAAGAGACCCAGTACTTC.

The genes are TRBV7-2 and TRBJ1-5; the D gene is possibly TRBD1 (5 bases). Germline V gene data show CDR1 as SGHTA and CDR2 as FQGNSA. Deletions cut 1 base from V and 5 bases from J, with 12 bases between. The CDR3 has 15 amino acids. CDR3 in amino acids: CASSLGGQIDQPQHF. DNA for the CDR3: TGTGCCAGCAGCTTAGGGGGCCAGATCGATCAGCCCCAGCATTTT.

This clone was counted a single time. The CDR3: CASSWDILDSPLHF. The CDR3 nucleotides read TGTGCCAGCAGCTGGGACATTTTGGATTCACCCCTCCACTTT. This sequence joins TRBV7-8 and TRBJ1-6, with D possibly TRBD1 on 6 matching bases. Germline assignment: CDR1 SGHVS and CDR2 FQNEAQ. The CDR3 extends over 14 amino acids. The V gene lost 4 bases and the J gene lost 8 bases, with 12 bases spanning the gap.

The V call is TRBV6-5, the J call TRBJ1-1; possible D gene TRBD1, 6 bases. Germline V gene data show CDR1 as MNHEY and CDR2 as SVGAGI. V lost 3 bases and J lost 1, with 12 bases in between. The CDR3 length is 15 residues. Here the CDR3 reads CASSYYRVSNTEAFF. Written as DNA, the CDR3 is TGTGCCAGCAGTTATTACAGGGTTTCGAACACTGAAGCTTTCTTT.